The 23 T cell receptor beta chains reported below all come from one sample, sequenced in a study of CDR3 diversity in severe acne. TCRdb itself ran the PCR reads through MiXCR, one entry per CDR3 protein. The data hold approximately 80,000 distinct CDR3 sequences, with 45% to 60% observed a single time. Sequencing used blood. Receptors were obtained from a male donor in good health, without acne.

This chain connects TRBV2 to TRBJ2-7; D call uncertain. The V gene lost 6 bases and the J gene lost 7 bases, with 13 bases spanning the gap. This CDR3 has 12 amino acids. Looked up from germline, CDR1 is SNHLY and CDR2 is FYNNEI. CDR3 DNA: TGTGCCAGCAGGTCAACCCGGCGGGAGCAGTACTTC. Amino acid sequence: CASRSTRREQYF.

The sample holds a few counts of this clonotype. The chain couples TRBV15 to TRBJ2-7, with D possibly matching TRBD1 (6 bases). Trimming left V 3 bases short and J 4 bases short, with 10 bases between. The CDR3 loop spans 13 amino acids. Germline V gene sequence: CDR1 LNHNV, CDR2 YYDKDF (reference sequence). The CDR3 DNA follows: TGTGCCACCAGCAGGAAACAGGGATACGAGCAGTACTTC. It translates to CATSRKQGYEQYF.

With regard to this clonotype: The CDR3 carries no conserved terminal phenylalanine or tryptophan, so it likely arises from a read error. CDR3 loop: CASSEEGTARASGEAWEYNEQFL. CDR3 bases: TGTGCCAGCAGTGAAGAGGGAACAGCTAGGGCTAGCGGGGAGGCCTGGGAGTACAATGAGCAGTTCCTC. The chain carries TRBV25-1 and TRBJ2-1, with 9 positions matching TRBD2. The CDR3 spans 23 residues. Germline V gene sequence: CDR1 MGHDK, CDR2 SYGVNS. The V gene end was trimmed by 2 bases and the J gene end by 4 bases; junction bases not matched to a gene: 27.

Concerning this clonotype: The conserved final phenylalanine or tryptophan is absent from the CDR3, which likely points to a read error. CDR3 amino acids: CASSGGTASTDTQYL. CDR3 bases: TGTGCCAGCAGTGGTGGGACGGCTAGCACAGATACGCAGTATCTG. The chain employs TRBV2 and TRBJ2-3; D possibly uses TRBD1 or TRBD2 (5 bases each). Germline lookup yields CDR1 SNHLY and CDR2 FYNNEI. Trimming cost V 4 bases and J 0 bases, with 11 bases left between them. The CDR3 consists of 15 residues.

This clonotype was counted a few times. CDR3 DNA sequence: TGTGCCAGCAGCCTCATGGGCGGCGGGACCACAGATACGCAGTATTTT. It specifies CASSLMGGGTTDTQYF. The V gene is TRBV9, the J gene TRBJ2-3; D possibly corresponds to TRBD2 (6 bases). V gave up 4 bases and J gave up 2 bases, with 17 bases separating them. CDR3 size: 16 residues. The V gene's germline CDR1 is SGDLS and CDR2 YYNGEE. Full variable domain (remainder filled in from reference TRBV9 and TRBJ2-3): DSGVTQTPKHLITATGQRVTLRCSPRSGDLSVYWYQQSLDQGLQFLIQYYNGEERAKGNILERFSAQQFPDLHSELNLSSLELGDSALYFCASSLMGGGTTDTQYFGPGTRLTVL.

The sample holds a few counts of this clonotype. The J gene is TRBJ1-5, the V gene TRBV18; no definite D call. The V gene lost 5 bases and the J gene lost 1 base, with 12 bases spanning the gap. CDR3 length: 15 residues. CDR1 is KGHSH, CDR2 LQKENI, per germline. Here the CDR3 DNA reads TGTGCCAGCTCATTGGAGCAGCTAAGCAATCAGCCCCAGCATTTT. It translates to CASSLEQLSNQPQHF.

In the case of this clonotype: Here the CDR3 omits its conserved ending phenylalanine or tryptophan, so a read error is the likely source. CDR3 residues: CASRRQGADYGYTL. As DNA, the CDR3 is TGTGCCAGCAGAAGACAGGGGGCAGACTATGGCTACACCCTC. This chain connects TRBV6-1 to TRBJ1-2; 10 nucleotides agree with TRBD1. V lost 6 bases and J lost 3; bases outside the gene matches: 4. The CDR3 is 14 residues long. Germline V gene lookup returns CDR1 MNHNS and CDR2 SASEGT.

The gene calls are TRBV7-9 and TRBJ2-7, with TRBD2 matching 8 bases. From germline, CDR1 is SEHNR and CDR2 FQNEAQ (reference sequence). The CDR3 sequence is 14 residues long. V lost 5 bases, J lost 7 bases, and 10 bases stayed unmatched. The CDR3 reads CASSPRGGEREQYF. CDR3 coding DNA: TGTGCCAGCAGCCCCCGGGGGGGTGAGCGGGAGCAGTACTTC.

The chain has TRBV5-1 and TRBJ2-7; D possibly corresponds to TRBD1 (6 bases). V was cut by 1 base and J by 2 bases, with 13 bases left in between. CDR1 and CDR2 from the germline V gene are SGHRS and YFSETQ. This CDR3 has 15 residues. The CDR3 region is CASSLLRDTPYEQYF. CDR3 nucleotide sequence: TGCGCCAGCAGCTTGCTTCGGGACACCCCCTACGAGCAGTACTTC.

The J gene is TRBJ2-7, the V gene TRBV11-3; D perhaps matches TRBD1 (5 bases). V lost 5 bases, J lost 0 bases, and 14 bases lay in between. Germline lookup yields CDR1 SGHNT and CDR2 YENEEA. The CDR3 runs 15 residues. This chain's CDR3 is CASSTLGRYSYEQYF. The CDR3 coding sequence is TGTGCCAGCAGCACACTGGGGCGCTACTCCTACGAGCAGTACTTC.

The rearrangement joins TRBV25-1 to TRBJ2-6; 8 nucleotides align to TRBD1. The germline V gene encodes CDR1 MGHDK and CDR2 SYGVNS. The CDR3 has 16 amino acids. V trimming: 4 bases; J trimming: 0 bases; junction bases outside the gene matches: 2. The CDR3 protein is CASSVDRVSGANVLTF. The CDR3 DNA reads TGTGCCAGCAGTGTGGACAGGGTCTCTGGGGCCAACGTCCTGACTTTC. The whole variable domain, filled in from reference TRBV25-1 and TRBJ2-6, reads EADIYQTPRYLVIGTGKKITLECSQTMGHDKMYWYQQDPGMELHLIHYSYGVNSTEKGDLSSESTVSRIRTEHFPLTLESARPSHTSQYLCASSVDRVSGANVLTFGAGSRLTVL.

As DNA, the CDR3 is TGTGCCAGCAGCTTCGGAAAGGGCACCTACGAGCAGTACTTC. As protein: CASSFGKGTYEQYF. The chain recombines TRBV5-4 with TRBJ2-7; D remains unclear. This CDR3 is 14 amino acids long. Germline CDR1 and CDR2: SGHNT and YYREEE (reference sequence). V was trimmed by 2 bases and J by 2 bases, leaving 11 bases between them. Full variable domain (outside the CDR3, taken from reference TRBV5-4 and TRBJ2-7): ETGVTQSPTHLIKTRGQQVTLRCSSQSGHNTVSWYQQALGQGPQFIFQYYREEENGRGNFPPRFSGLQFPNYSSELNVNALELDDSALYLCASSFGKGTYEQYFGPGTRLTVT.

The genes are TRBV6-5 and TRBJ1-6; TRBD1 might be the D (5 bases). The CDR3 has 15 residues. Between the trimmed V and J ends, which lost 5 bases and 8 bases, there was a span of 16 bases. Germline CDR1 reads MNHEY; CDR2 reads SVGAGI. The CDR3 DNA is TGTGCCAGCAGTCCGCAGGGACCTAAGGATTCACCCCTCCACTTT. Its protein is CASSPQGPKDSPLHF.

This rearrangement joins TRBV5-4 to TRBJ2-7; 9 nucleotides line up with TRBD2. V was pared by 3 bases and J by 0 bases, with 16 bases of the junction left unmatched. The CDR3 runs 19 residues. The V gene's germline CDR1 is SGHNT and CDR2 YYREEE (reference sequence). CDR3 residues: CASSSSSGIAPPCSYEQYF. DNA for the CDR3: TGTGCCAGCAGCTCTTCTAGCGGGATTGCACCTCCGTGCTCCTACGAGCAGTACTTC.

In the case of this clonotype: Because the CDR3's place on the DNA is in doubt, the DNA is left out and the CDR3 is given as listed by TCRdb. The CDR3 loop is CASSLWAGAEAFFGANVLTF. This chain joins TRBV7-3 and TRBJ2-6; the listed D gene, TRBD1, was not tested against the DNA. Germline CDR1 is SGHTA and CDR2 is FQGTGA. The CDR3 spans 20 amino acids, including both terminal residues.

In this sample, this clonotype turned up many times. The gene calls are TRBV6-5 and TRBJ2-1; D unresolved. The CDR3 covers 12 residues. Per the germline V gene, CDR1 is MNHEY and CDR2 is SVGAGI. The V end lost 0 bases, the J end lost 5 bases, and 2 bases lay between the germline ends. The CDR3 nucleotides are TGTGCCAGCAGTTACTCGGACAATGAGCAGTTCTTC. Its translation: CASSYSDNEQFF.

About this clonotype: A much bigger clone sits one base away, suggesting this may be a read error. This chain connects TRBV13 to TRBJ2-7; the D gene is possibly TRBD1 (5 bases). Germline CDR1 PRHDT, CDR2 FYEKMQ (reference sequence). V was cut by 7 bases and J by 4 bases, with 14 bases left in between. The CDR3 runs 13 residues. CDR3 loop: CASTVKGSYEQYF. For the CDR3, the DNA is TGTGCCAGCACCGTTAAGGGGTCATACGAGCAGTACTTC.

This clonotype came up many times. In nucleotides, the CDR3 is TGCAGTGCTAGAGGGAGGGGCCCCTACGAGCAGTACTTC. This translates into CSARGRGPYEQYF. The gene calls are TRBV20-1 and TRBJ2-7, with a possible D match to TRBD2 (6 bases). The CDR3 consists of 13 residues. The V gene's germline CDR1 is DFQATT and CDR2 SNEGSKA (reference sequence). The V end was cut by 1 base, the J end by 2 bases, with 9 bases between.

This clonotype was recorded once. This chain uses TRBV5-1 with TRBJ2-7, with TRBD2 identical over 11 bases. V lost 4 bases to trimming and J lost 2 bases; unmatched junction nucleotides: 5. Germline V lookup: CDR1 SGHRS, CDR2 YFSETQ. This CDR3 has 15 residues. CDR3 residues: CASSPGTSGTYEQYF. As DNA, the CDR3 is TGCGCCAGCAGCCCAGGGACTAGCGGAACCTACGAGCAGTACTTC.

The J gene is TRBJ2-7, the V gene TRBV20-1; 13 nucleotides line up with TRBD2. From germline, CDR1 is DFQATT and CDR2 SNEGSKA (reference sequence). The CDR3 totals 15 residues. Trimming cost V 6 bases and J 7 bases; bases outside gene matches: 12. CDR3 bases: TGCAGTGCCGCCGGGACTAGCGGGGATCCTTTGGAGCAGTACTTC. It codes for CSAAGTSGDPLEQYF.

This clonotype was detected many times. CDR3 protein: CASSKLAGGSTDTQYF. Here the CDR3 DNA reads TGCGCCAGCAGCAAACTAGCGGGAGGTAGCACAGATACGCAGTATTTT. The V call is TRBV4-1, the J call TRBJ2-3; TRBD2 matches 12 bases. Trimming took 5 bases from V and 0 from J; bases not matched to a gene: 3. Germline assignment: CDR1 MGHRA and CDR2 YSYEKL. The CDR3 spans 16 residues.

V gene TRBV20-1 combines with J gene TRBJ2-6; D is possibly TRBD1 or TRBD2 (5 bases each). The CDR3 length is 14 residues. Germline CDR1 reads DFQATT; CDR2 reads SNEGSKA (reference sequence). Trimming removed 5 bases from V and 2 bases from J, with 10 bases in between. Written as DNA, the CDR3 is TGCAGTGCTCCTTGGGACCCTGGGGCCAACGTCCTGACTTTC. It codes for CSAPWDPGANVLTF.

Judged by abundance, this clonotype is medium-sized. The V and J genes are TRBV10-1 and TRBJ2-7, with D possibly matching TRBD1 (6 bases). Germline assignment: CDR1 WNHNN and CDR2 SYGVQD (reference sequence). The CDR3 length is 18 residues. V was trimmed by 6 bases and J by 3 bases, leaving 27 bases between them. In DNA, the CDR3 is TGCGCCAGCAGCCGCGGAAAGGGCAGGGGCTTAAGGGACTACGAGCAGTACTTC. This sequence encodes CASSRGKGRGLRDYEQYF.